A single sample gave rise to the 13 T cell receptor beta chains below, sequenced in a study of OX40 agonist ivuxolimab in advanced cancers. Here immunoSEQ multiplex PCR was the method, and the copy in TCRdb shows in-frame clones only, minus some. The table lists around 74,000 clones, around 90% of them singletons, with 8% to 13% in the top ten. The material sequenced was CD4+ or CD8+ T cells sorted from blood, taken in a trial of the OX40 agonist ivuxolimab. The receptors shown here come from an adult with an advanced solid tumor such as melanoma, head and neck, liver or kidney cancer.

The chain employs TRBV29-1 and TRBJ1-2; D gene unclear. Germline V gene data show CDR1 as SQVTM and CDR2 as ANQGSEA. The germline V and J ends were trimmed by 0 bases and 3 bases, with 8 bases remaining between them. The CDR3 extends over 13 amino acids. The CDR3 nucleotides read TGCAGCGTTGAAGAAACAGCTTACTATGGCTACACCTTC. It translates to CSVEETAYYGYTF.

The V call is TRBV5-5, the J call TRBJ2-7; D gene uncertain. Germline V gives CDR1 SGHKS, CDR2 YYEKEE (reference sequence). The CDR3 is 12 amino acids. Trimming took 0 bases from V and 7 from J, leaving 8 bases between them. This CDR3 reads CASSLGAGEQYF. CDR3 nucleotides: TGTGCCAGCAGCTTGGGGGCTGGGGAGCAGTACTTC.

The rearrangement links TRBV5-8 to TRBJ2-7; D remains ambiguous. Trimming stripped 5 bases from V and 3 bases from J, with 3 bases between. Germline V gives CDR1 SGHTS, CDR2 YDEGEE. The CDR3 sequence is 10 residues long. In nucleotides, the CDR3 is TGTGCCAGCAGGCTCTACGAGCAGTACTTC. It translates to CASRLYEQYF.

The rearrangement joins TRBV5-6 to TRBJ1-4; D is undetermined. The germline CDR1 and CDR2 sequences are SGHDT and YYEEEE. Deletions cut 0 bases from V and 3 bases from J, with 6 bases between. The CDR3 has 14 amino acids. CDR3 sequence: CASSLGGSNEKLFF. In DNA, the CDR3 is TGTGCCAGCAGCTTGGGAGGGTCTAATGAAAAACTGTTTTTT.

The V call is TRBV7-9, the J call TRBJ1-3; D possibly corresponds to TRBD1 (5 bases). This CDR3 has 17 amino acids. The V gene lost 2 bases and the J gene lost 4 bases, with 18 bases spanning the gap. Germline values: CDR1 SEHNR, CDR2 FQNEAQ (reference sequence). The chain's CDR3 is CASSLINTGKMGNTIYF. CDR3 nucleotide sequence: TGTGCCAGCAGCTTAATAAACACAGGAAAGATGGGAAACACCATATATTTT.

The rearrangement joins TRBV7-9 to TRBJ1-2; no clear D gene. This CDR3 contains 13 residues. From germline, CDR1 is SEHNR and CDR2 FQNEAQ (reference sequence). Between the trimmed V and J ends, which lost 1 base and 5 bases, there was a span of 8 bases. The CDR3 region is CASSLGPVYGYTF. As DNA, the CDR3 is TGTGCCAGCAGCTTAGGACCCGTTTATGGCTACACCTTC.

The rearrangement uses TRBV12-5 and TRBJ1-2, with D possibly matching TRBD1 (5 bases). V gave up 1 base and J gave up 1 base, with 7 bases separating them. Germline assignment: CDR1 LGHNT and CDR2 FRNRAP. CDR3 length: 14 residues. Here the CDR3 reads CASGLGQLNYGYTF. The CDR3 DNA reads as TGTGCTAGTGGTTTGGGACAGCTTAACTATGGCTACACCTTC.

This rearrangement joins TRBV6-1 to TRBJ1-5, with D perhaps TRBD1 (5 bases). The germline V gene has CDR1 MNHNS and CDR2 SASEGT. This CDR3 contains 14 residues. V was clipped by 3 bases and J by 4 bases, with 10 bases between them. CDR3 bases: TGTGCCAGCAGTGATAGGGACGGTAATCAGCCCCAGCATTTT. Amino acids: CASSDRDGNQPQHF.

The rearrangement joins TRBV19 to TRBJ2-1; possible D gene TRBD2, 5 bases. Per germline, CDR1 LNHDA and CDR2 SQIVND (reference sequence). The CDR3 contains 13 residues. The V and J ends lost 5 bases and 10 bases respectively, with 15 bases between them. The CDR3 region is CASSPAGGEEQFF. The CDR3 bases are TGTGCCAGTAGTCCCGCCGGAGGCGAGGAGCAGTTCTTC.

V gene TRBV27 combines with J gene TRBJ2-7; 9 nucleotides agree with TRBD1. The V and J ends lost 5 bases and 7 bases, in that order; junction bases with no gene match: 9. The CDR3 extends over 14 amino acids. Germline CDR1 reads MNHEY; CDR2 reads SMNVEV (reference sequence). The DNA of the CDR3 is TGTGCCAGCAGTCCCGGGACAGGGCCCTGGGAGCAGTACTTC. Amino acid sequence: CASSPGTGPWEQYF.

The chain recombines TRBV13 with TRBJ2-4, with D perhaps assigned TRBD1 or TRBD2 (5 bases each). The ends were cut back, 4 bases at V and 0 bases at J, with 16 bases in the middle. Germline values: CDR1 PRHDT, CDR2 FYEKMQ (reference sequence). The CDR3 consists of 17 residues. The CDR3 sequence: CASSSEGRTLAKNIQYF. CDR3 in DNA: TGTGCCAGCAGCTCAGAGGGGAGAACGCTAGCCAAAAACATTCAGTACTTC.

The chain employs TRBV14 and TRBJ2-1; 8 nucleotides line up with TRBD2. Germline V CDR1 and CDR2: SGHDN, FVKESK. The ends lost 4 bases at V and 8 bases at J; junction bases unmatched: 7. There are 14 residues in the CDR3. CDR3 protein: CASSLLPSGHEQFF. DNA for the CDR3: TGTGCCAGCAGCCTCCTCCCTAGCGGGCATGAGCAGTTCTTC.

The genes are TRBV9 and TRBJ2-7; D is possibly TRBD1 or TRBD2 (5 bases each). Germline V CDR1 and CDR2: SGDLS, YYNGEE. The CDR3 totals 16 residues. Trimming stripped 0 bases from V and 2 bases from J, with 15 bases between. CDR3 residues: CASSVERDLPAYEQYF. DNA of the CDR3: TGTGCCAGCAGCGTAGAACGGGACCTTCCCGCCTACGAGCAGTACTTC.